The clone carrying this TCR beta chain appeared once. The sample comes from a study of blood T cell repertoires in COVID-19. Study details: Some COVID-19 samples were acute and others convalescent; all came from the United States, Italy and Spain. Sources were T cells, B-cell-depleted T cells, or PBMCs; the material itself was cDNA or gDNA.

Original data processing: By means of reference gene primer amplification, nucleated cell counts were estimated. Sequencing used immunoSEQ multiplex PCR; TCRdb keeps in-frame clones, though not all of them. Clone size and the V and J calls come from that table; the DNA yielded D and trimming. The sample yields over 70,000 clones, more than 60% seen once. The CDR3 contains 19 residues. V lost 2 bases and J lost 5; bases outside the gene matches: 15. The V gene's germline CDR1 is SGHTA and CDR2 FQGNSA. Material: peripheral blood. The chain employs TRBV7-2 and TRBJ2-2, with 9 nucleotides matching TRBD2. The receptor was derived from a woman older than 75 with active or convalescent COVID-19. DNA for the CDR3: TGTGCCAGCAGCTTAATAAGCGCACTAGCGGGCGCGGGTACCGGGGAGCTGTTTTTT. Protein sequence: CASSLISALAGAGTGELFF.